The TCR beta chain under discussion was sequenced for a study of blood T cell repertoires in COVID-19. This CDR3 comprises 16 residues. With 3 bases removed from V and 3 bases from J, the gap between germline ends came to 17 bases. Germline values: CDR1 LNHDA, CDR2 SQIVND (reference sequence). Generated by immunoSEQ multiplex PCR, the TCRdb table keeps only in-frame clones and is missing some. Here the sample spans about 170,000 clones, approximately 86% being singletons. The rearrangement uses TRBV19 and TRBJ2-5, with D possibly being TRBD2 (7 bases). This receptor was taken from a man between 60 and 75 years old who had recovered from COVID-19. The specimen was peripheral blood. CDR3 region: CASSILGGGLEETQYF. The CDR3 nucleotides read TGTGCCAGTAGTATTCTAGGGGGGGGCCTCGAAGAGACCCAGTACTTC.